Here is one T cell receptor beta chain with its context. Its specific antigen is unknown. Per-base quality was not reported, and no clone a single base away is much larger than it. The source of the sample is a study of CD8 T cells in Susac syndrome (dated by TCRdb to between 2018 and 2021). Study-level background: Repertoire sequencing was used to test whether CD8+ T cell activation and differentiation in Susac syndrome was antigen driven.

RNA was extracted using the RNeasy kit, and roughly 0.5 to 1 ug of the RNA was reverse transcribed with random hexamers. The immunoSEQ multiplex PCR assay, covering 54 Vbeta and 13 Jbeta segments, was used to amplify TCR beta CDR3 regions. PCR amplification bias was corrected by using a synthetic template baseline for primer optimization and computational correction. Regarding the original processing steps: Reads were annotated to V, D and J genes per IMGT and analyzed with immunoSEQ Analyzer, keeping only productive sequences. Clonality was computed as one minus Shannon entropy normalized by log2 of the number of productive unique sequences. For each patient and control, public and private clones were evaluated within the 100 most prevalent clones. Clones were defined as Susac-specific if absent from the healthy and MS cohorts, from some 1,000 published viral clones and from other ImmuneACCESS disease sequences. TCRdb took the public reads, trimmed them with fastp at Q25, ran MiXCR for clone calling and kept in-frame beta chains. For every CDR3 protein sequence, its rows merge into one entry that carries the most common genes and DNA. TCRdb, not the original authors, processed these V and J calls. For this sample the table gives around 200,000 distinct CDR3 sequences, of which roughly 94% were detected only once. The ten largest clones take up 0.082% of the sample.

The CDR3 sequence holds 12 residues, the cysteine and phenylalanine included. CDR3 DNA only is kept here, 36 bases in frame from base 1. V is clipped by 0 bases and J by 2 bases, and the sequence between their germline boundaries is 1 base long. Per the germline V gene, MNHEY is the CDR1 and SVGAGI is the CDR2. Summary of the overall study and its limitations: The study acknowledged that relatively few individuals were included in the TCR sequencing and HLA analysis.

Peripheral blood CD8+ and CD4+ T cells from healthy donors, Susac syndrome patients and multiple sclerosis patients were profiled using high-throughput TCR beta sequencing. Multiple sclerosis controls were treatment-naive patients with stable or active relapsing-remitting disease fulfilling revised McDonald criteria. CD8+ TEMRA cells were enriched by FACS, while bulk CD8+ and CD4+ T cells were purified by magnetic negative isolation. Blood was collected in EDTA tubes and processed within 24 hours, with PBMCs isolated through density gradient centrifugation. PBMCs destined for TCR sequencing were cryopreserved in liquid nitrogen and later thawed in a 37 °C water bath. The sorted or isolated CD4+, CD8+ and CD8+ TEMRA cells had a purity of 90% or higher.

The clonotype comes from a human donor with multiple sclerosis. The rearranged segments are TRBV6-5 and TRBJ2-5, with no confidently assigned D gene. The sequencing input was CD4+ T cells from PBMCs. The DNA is TGTGCCAGCAGTTACTCTCAAGAGACCCAGTACTTC. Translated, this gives CASSYSQETQYF.